Listed below are T cell receptor beta chains from one sample, sequenced in a study of memory CD4+ T cells and cytomegalovirus serostatus. TCRdb keeps only in-frame clones here, not all; method: immunoSEQ multiplex PCR. The table shows under 100,000 clones, with around 80% occurring only once. The sample consisted of memory CD4+ T cells from blood. These receptor sequences come from an adult in good health and CMV-seronegative. CDR3s include the opening cysteine and the closing phenylalanine or tryptophan. The D gene is left open where the match is weak. Only part of the rows carry a size: once, few, many, or a class if the clone is expanded.

D gene: -; clone size: -; J gene: TRBJ1-5; V gene: TRBV11-2; CDR3 protein: CASSLDLGQPQHF; CDR3 DNA: TGTGCCAGCAGCTTAGATCTGGGCCAGCCCCAGCATTTT
D gene: TRBD2; clone size: -; J gene: TRBJ2-7; V gene: TRBV30; CDR3 protein: CAWRWGGEQYF; CDR3 DNA: TGTGCCTGGAGGTGGGGGGGCGAGCAGTACTTC
D gene: -; clone size: -; J gene: TRBJ2-1; V gene: TRBV4-2; CDR3 protein: CASSQGVKDPWGFF; CDR3 DNA: TGTGCCAGCAGCCAAGGAGTCAAGGACCCTTGGGGGTTCTTC
D gene: TRBD1; clone size: -; J gene: TRBJ2-2; V gene: TRBV6-6; CDR3 protein: CASSYGTVQPTGELFF; CDR3 DNA: TGTGCCAGCAGTTACGGGACAGTGCAGCCCACCGGGGAGCTGTTTTTT
D gene: -; clone size: -; J gene: TRBJ2-7; V gene: TRBV5-8; CDR3 protein: CASTLAGRILLYEQYF; CDR3 DNA: TGTGCCAGCACCTTAGCCGGGCGTATCCTACTTTACGAGCAGTACTTC
D gene: -; clone size: few; J gene: TRBJ1-1; V gene: TRBV9; CDR3 protein: CASSVTGNTEAFF; CDR3 DNA: TGTGCCAGCAGCGTAACTGGCAACACTGAAGCTTTCTTT
D gene: TRBD2; clone size: -; J gene: TRBJ2-2; V gene: TRBV7-2; CDR3 protein: CASSYGGARSGELFF; CDR3 DNA: TGTGCCAGCAGCTACGGGGGGGCACGTTCCGGGGAGCTGTTTTTT
D gene: TRBD1; clone size: -; J gene: TRBJ1-1; V gene: TRBV30; CDR3 protein: CALKGTGDTEAFF; CDR3 DNA: TGTGCCCTGAAAGGGACAGGGGACACTGAAGCTTTCTTT
D gene: TRBD1; clone size: -; J gene: TRBJ2-7; V gene: TRBV6-5; CDR3 protein: CASSPRGTGNYEQYF; CDR3 DNA: TGTGCCAGCAGTCCCAGGGGGACAGGCAACTACGAGCAGTACTTC
D gene: TRBD1; clone size: -; J gene: TRBJ2-3; V gene: TRBV9; CDR3 protein: CASSVRSQGTGRTDTQYF; CDR3 DNA: TGTGCCAGCAGCGTAAGAAGCCAAGGGACAGGGAGAACAGATACGCAGTATTTT
D gene: -; clone size: -; J gene: TRBJ1-1; V gene: TRBV9; CDR3 protein: CASSERDSTPEAFF; CDR3 DNA: TGTGCCAGCAGCGAGAGAGACAGTACCCCTGAAGCTTTCTTT
D gene: -; clone size: -; J gene: TRBJ1-5; V gene: TRBV10-3; CDR3 protein: CAISESGRESNQPQHF; CDR3 DNA: TGTGCCATCAGTGAGTCGGGAAGGGAAAGCAATCAGCCCCAGCATTTT
D gene: TRBD1; clone size: -; J gene: TRBJ1-3; V gene: TRBV30; CDR3 protein: CAWSEPPGQGSSGNTIYF; CDR3 DNA: TGTGCCTGGAGTGAACCGCCGGGACAGGGAAGCTCTGGAAACACCATATATTTT
D gene: TRBD1; clone size: -; J gene: TRBJ1-5; V gene: TRBV19; CDR3 protein: CASRGTDYQPQHF; CDR3 DNA: TGTGCCAGTAGGGGGACAGATTATCAGCCCCAGCATTTT
D gene: TRBD1; clone size: -; J gene: TRBJ2-7; V gene: TRBV30; CDR3 protein: CAWGPRQGEQYF; CDR3 DNA: TGTGCCTGGGGCCCCCGACAGGGCGAGCAGTACTTC
D gene: -; clone size: -; J gene: TRBJ1-5; V gene: TRBV9; CDR3 protein: CASSVEGRQPQHF; CDR3 DNA: TGTGCCAGCAGCGTAGAAGGAAGACAGCCCCAGCATTTT
D gene: -; clone size: -; J gene: TRBJ1-2; V gene: TRBV29-1; CDR3 protein: CSVEYLGTPAYGYTF; CDR3 DNA: TGCAGCGTTGAATATTTGGGAACCCCAGCCTATGGCTACACCTTC
D gene: -; clone size: few; J gene: TRBJ1-3; V gene: TRBV7-8; CDR3 protein: CASSWGRSDSGNTIYF; CDR3 DNA: TGTGCCAGCAGCTGGGGCAGGTCTGACTCTGGAAACACCATATATTTT
D gene: -; clone size: once; J gene: TRBJ1-1; V gene: TRBV29-1; CDR3 protein: CSVERMSVQGSEAFF; CDR3 DNA: TGCAGCGTTGAAAGGATGTCCGTTCAGGGCAGTGAAGCTTTCTTT
D gene: TRBD1; clone size: -; J gene: TRBJ1-2; V gene: TRBV28; CDR3 protein: CASRTGQMYGYTF; CDR3 DNA: TGTGCCAGCAGAACGGGACAGATGTATGGCTACACCTTC
D gene: TRBD1; clone size: -; J gene: TRBJ1-2; V gene: TRBV19; CDR3 protein: CASSIGGTGAYGYTF; CDR3 DNA: TGTGCCAGTAGTATAGGGGGAACAGGGGCATATGGCTACACCTTC
D gene: -; clone size: -; J gene: TRBJ1-4; V gene: TRBV5-1; CDR3 protein: CASSLIGSSNEKLFF; CDR3 DNA: TGCGCCAGCAGCTTGATAGGCAGCTCTAATGAAAAACTGTTTTTT
D gene: -; clone size: once; J gene: TRBJ2-2; V gene: TRBV7-3; CDR3 protein: CASSLNRGDTGELFF; CDR3 DNA: TGTGCCAGCAGCTTAAATAGGGGGGACACCGGGGAGCTGTTTTTT
D gene: -; clone size: -; J gene: TRBJ1-1; V gene: TRBV18; CDR3 protein: CASSPPRQRMNTEAFF; CDR3 DNA: TGTGCCAGCTCACCACCGAGACAACGGATGAACACTGAAGCTTTCTTT
D gene: TRBD2; clone size: -; J gene: TRBJ2-7; V gene: TRBV2; CDR3 protein: CASSPTTSGVVEQYF; CDR3 DNA: TGTGCCAGCAGTCCTACGACTAGCGGGGTAGTCGAGCAGTACTTC
D gene: -; clone size: -; J gene: TRBJ1-6; V gene: TRBV6-5; CDR3 protein: CASSPPLHF; CDR3 DNA: TGTGCCAGCAGTCCACCCCTCCACTTT
D gene: -; clone size: -; J gene: TRBJ1-1; V gene: TRBV5-1; CDR3 protein: CASSEQGNTEAFF; CDR3 DNA: TGCGCCAGCAGCGAACAGGGGAACACTGAAGCTTTCTTT
D gene: -; clone size: -; J gene: TRBJ1-2; V gene: TRBV9; CDR3 protein: CASSAHPAGAQEEGYTF; CDR3 DNA: TGTGCCAGCAGCGCCCATCCGGCAGGGGCTCAAGAGGAGGGCTACACCTTC
D gene: -; clone size: -; J gene: TRBJ2-7; V gene: TRBV7-2; CDR3 protein: CASSFNRGEQYF; CDR3 DNA: TGTGCCAGCAGCTTTAATAGGGGCGAGCAGTACTTC
D gene: -; clone size: -; J gene: TRBJ1-5; V gene: TRBV21-1; CDR3 protein: CASSKSGQGRVGNQPQHF; CDR3 DNA: TGTGCCAGCAGCAAATCAGGACAGGGGCGGGTGGGCAATCAGCCCCAGCATTTT
D gene: -; clone size: -; J gene: TRBJ2-3; V gene: TRBV25-1; CDR3 protein: CASSRGFGTDTQYF; CDR3 DNA: TGTGCCAGCAGTCGGGGGTTTGGCACAGATACGCAGTATTTT
D gene: -; clone size: -; J gene: TRBJ2-7; V gene: TRBV5-1; CDR3 protein: CASSTGTTYEQYF; CDR3 DNA: TGCGCCAGCAGCACAGGTACTACCTACGAGCAGTACTTC
D gene: -; clone size: few; J gene: TRBJ1-6; V gene: TRBV6-1; CDR3 protein: CASSDRSISDSPLHF; CDR3 DNA: TGTGCCAGCAGTGACCGGTCTATATCGGATTCACCCCTCCACTTT
D gene: -; clone size: -; J gene: TRBJ2-1; V gene: TRBV4-1; CDR3 protein: CASSQDTPGYNEQFF; CDR3 DNA: TGCGCCAGCAGCCAAGATACACCCGGATACAATGAGCAGTTCTTC
D gene: -; clone size: -; J gene: TRBJ1-1; V gene: TRBV19; CDR3 protein: CASSPTRTVNTEAFF; CDR3 DNA: TGTGCCAGTAGTCCCACGAGGACAGTGAACACTGAAGCTTTCTTT
D gene: -; clone size: few; J gene: TRBJ1-1; V gene: TRBV19; CDR3 protein: CASSAETATEAFF; CDR3 DNA: TGTGCCAGTAGTGCCGAGACAGCTACTGAAGCTTTCTTT
D gene: -; clone size: -; J gene: TRBJ2-1; V gene: TRBV4-3; CDR3 protein: CASSQEAGTYYNEQFF; CDR3 DNA: TGCGCCAGCAGCCAAGAAGCTGGGACATATTACAATGAGCAGTTCTTC
D gene: TRBD1; clone size: few; J gene: TRBJ2-1; V gene: TRBV2; CDR3 protein: CAWGGTGAFLYNEQFF; CDR3 DNA: TGTGCCTGGGGGGGGACAGGGGCTTTTCTCTACAATGAGCAGTTCTTC
D gene: -; clone size: -; J gene: TRBJ2-5; V gene: TRBV6-5; CDR3 protein: CASSTEETQYF; CDR3 DNA: TGTGCCAGCAGTACCGAAGAGACCCAGTACTTC
D gene: -; clone size: -; J gene: TRBJ2-5; V gene: TRBV7-2; CDR3 protein: CASSLGLAGSQETQYF; CDR3 DNA: TGTGCCAGCAGCTTAGGTTTGGCGGGGAGCCAAGAGACCCAGTACTTC